The rows below give T cell receptor beta chains drawn from one sample of a study of blood T cell repertoires in COVID-19. Produced via immunoSEQ multiplex PCR; TCRdb's table is partial and in-frame only. Here the sample spans about 75,000 clones, 70% to 90% being singletons. The sequencing sample was made of peripheral blood. The origin of the receptors is a human donor in a cohort sampled during active COVID-19. Both conserved end residues are part of each CDR3. The order of the fields is CDR3 protein, V gene, J gene.

cdr3_aa: CASSLEDSYGYTF
v_call: TRBV5-1
j_call: TRBJ1-2

cdr3_aa: CASSRLDRGDSPLHF
v_call: TRBV6-5
j_call: TRBJ1-6

cdr3_aa: CASSNPGLAAFYNEQFF
v_call: TRBV21-1
j_call: TRBJ2-1

cdr3_aa: CSANDRGFSYEQYF
v_call: TRBV20-1
j_call: TRBJ2-7

cdr3_aa: CASSIIMNTEAFF
v_call: TRBV19
j_call: TRBJ1-1

cdr3_aa: CASSLARGTTEETQYF
v_call: TRBV7-8
j_call: TRBJ2-5

cdr3_aa: CASRTGLGEQFF
v_call: TRBV2
j_call: TRBJ2-1

cdr3_aa: CASSRIALATNEKLFF
v_call: TRBV5-5
j_call: TRBJ1-4

cdr3_aa: CASSLDRGPRYEQYF
v_call: TRBV7-6
j_call: TRBJ2-7

cdr3_aa: CAWSQGLRTQYF
v_call: TRBV30
j_call: TRBJ2-3

cdr3_aa: CASRKDRGVNSPLHF
v_call: TRBV6-5
j_call: TRBJ1-6

cdr3_aa: CATSDPGTGAYGYTF
v_call: TRBV24-1
j_call: TRBJ1-2

cdr3_aa: CSVEARQENTEAFF
v_call: TRBV29-1
j_call: TRBJ1-1

cdr3_aa: CASSIGLSPSTGELFF
v_call: TRBV5-1
j_call: TRBJ2-2

cdr3_aa: CASSSLTSGSYEQYF
v_call: TRBV28
j_call: TRBJ2-7

cdr3_aa: CASSHRDSRTGGGGNQPQHF
v_call: TRBV21-1
j_call: TRBJ1-5

cdr3_aa: CASSLWAGLMNTEAFF
v_call: TRBV5-6
j_call: TRBJ1-1

cdr3_aa: CSVGAVPSAGSQAEQYF
v_call: TRBV29-1
j_call: TRBJ2-7

cdr3_aa: CASSSRAGGAGELFF
v_call: TRBV7-2
j_call: TRBJ2-2

cdr3_aa: CASSLQDSYGYTF
v_call: TRBV12-3/TRBV12-4
j_call: TRBJ1-2

cdr3_aa: CASKRDKNSYNEQFF
v_call: TRBV27
j_call: TRBJ2-1

cdr3_aa: CASRDRTTNEKLFF
v_call: TRBV2
j_call: TRBJ1-4

cdr3_aa: CASRQGTGANVLTF
v_call: TRBV7-9
j_call: TRBJ2-6

cdr3_aa: CASSPTSGGEQFF
v_call: TRBV18
j_call: TRBJ2-1

cdr3_aa: CASSHSAGSHPDTQYF
v_call: TRBV7-3
j_call: TRBJ2-3

cdr3_aa: CASSAGQGKSEAFF
v_call: TRBV9
j_call: TRBJ1-1

cdr3_aa: CASSLPTGNSGANVLTF
v_call: TRBV5-5
j_call: TRBJ2-6

cdr3_aa: CASSVGGGSWEKLFF
v_call: TRBV9
j_call: TRBJ1-4

cdr3_aa: CASSPGAPREPQHF
v_call: TRBV6-5
j_call: TRBJ1-5

cdr3_aa: CASSSPTGESYNEQFF
v_call: TRBV5-4
j_call: TRBJ2-1

cdr3_aa: CASSLGLAGPNEQFF
v_call: TRBV10-2
j_call: TRBJ2-1

cdr3_aa: CASTESATNEKLFF
v_call: TRBV5-1
j_call: TRBJ1-4

cdr3_aa: CASSLDTWGGWETQYF
v_call: TRBV11-2
j_call: TRBJ2-5

cdr3_aa: CASSFQGIDSYEQYF
v_call: TRBV27
j_call: TRBJ2-7

cdr3_aa: CASSLLGGGQADTQYF
v_call: TRBV5-1
j_call: TRBJ2-3

cdr3_aa: CASSIVGASTDTQYF
v_call: TRBV19
j_call: TRBJ2-3

cdr3_aa: CASSLGLASNEQFF
v_call: TRBV7-2
j_call: TRBJ2-1

cdr3_aa: CASSLPGTGAEQYF
v_call: TRBV5-4
j_call: TRBJ2-7

cdr3_aa: CASGLFGGELFF
v_call: TRBV7-2
j_call: TRBJ2-2

cdr3_aa: CASSIPGLNYGYTF
v_call: TRBV19
j_call: TRBJ1-2

cdr3_aa: CAIRDDRVAYEQYF
v_call: TRBV10-3
j_call: TRBJ2-7

cdr3_aa: CASSYLPSGGQETQYF
v_call: TRBV7-2
j_call: TRBJ2-5

cdr3_aa: CASSLERMRAFF
v_call: TRBV11-2
j_call: TRBJ1-1

cdr3_aa: CATSIEGATITGANVLTF
v_call: TRBV15
j_call: TRBJ2-6